This T cell receptor (beta chain) came from a study of blood T cell repertoires in COVID-19. The overall study: Acute and convalescent COVID-19 specimens originated in the United States, Italy and Spain. Nucleic acid was either cDNA or gDNA, and it came from T cells, B-cell-depleted T cells, or PBMCs.

The count of this clone is one. In germline, CDR1 is MDHEN, CDR2 SYDVKM. CDR3 length: 17 amino acids. V lost 3 bases and J lost 2; bases outside the gene matches: 10. As handled by the study authors: How many nucleated cells were present was estimated from reference gene primer amplification. Repertoires were generated with immunoSEQ multiplex PCR, while TCRdb's copy carries only in-frame clones and drops some. V, J and clone size are taken as reported in that table, and D and trimming were inferred from the DNA itself. In the table there are about 220,000 clones, around 85% of which are singletons. This sequence joins TRBV28 and TRBJ2-1; 7 bases match TRBD2. The sequenced material came from peripheral blood. The receptor's source is a human donor in a cohort sampled during active COVID-19. The CDR3: CASSFPTSERTYNEQFF. CDR3 DNA sequence: TGTGCCAGCAGTTTCCCTACTAGCGAGAGAACCTACAATGAGCAGTTCTTC.